The T cell receptor (beta chain) under discussion was sequenced for a study of cytotoxic CD8 clonotypes in ibrutinib-treated CLL. This clone was observed a few times. Data came from immunoSEQ multiplex PCR; TCRdb stores just in-frame clones and leaves some out. The sample consists of approximately 25,000 clones, nearly 70% of them appearing once. Germline V CDR1 and CDR2: SGHDT, YYEEEE. With 0 bases removed from V and 5 bases from J, the gap between germline ends came to 14 bases. This CDR3 has 15 amino acids. This specimen was PBMCs, taken at disease progression, from a patient treated with ibrutinib. This chain uses TRBV5-6 with TRBJ1-2, with D maybe TRBD1 (5 bases). The clonotype was recovered from a human donor with chronic lymphocytic leukemia. The CDR3 spells CASSLAGGLSYGYTF. In DNA form, the CDR3 reads TGTGCCAGCAGCTTGGCCGGGGGACTCTCATATGGCTACACCTTC.